Listed here are 17 T cell receptor beta chains from one sample, sequenced in a study of CD8 T cells in ankylosing spondylitis. Findings and limits, study-wide: Several highly homologous variants formed a TCR beta motif that appeared characteristic of ankylosing spondylitis blood.

The antigens these receptors bind are not known. TCRdb redid the calling of the 5' RACE reads with MiXCR, one entry per CDR3 protein. The sample gives around 480,000 distinct CDR3 sequences, more than 15% of which show up once; just over 1% is in the top ten. Sequencing used blood, either unsorted or a sorted T cell fraction (not recorded which). The receptors here all came from a male donor with ankylosing spondylitis.

This clonotype was counted only a few times. This chain joins TRBV12-3 or TRBV12-4 and TRBJ1-2; D is possibly TRBD1 (6 bases). This CDR3 contains 14 residues. V lost 6 bases and J lost 5, with 16 bases in between. This CDR3 is CASRTSGVAYGYTF. Here the CDR3 DNA reads TGTGCCAGCAGAACCTCAGGGGTTGCTTATGGCTACACCTTC.

This clonotype appeared a few times. The chain couples TRBV11-1 to TRBJ2-1, with 13 bases that match TRBD2. V lost 2 bases, J lost 4 bases, and 14 bases stayed unmatched. Germline lookup yields CDR1 SGHAT and CDR2 FQDESV (reference sequence). This CDR3 is built from 20 residues. The CDR3 DNA reads as TGTGCCAGCAGCTTAACCGAAGCACTAGCGGGAGGGCCCCATTACAATGAGCAGTTCTTC. Its translation is CASSLTEALAGGPHYNEQFF.

This chain uses TRBV18 with TRBJ1-2, with 11 bases identical to TRBD1. Looked up from germline, CDR1 is KGHSH and CDR2 is LQKENI. This CDR3 is built from 15 residues. The V and J ends lost 2 bases and 7 bases, in that order; junction bases with no gene match: 6. The CDR3 nucleotides read TGTGCCAGCTCACCAGGTGGACAGGGGGCCTCTGGCTACACCTTC. This sequence encodes CASSPGGQGASGYTF.

This clonotype has a handful of counts. This chain uses TRBV11-2 with TRBJ2-7; D gene unclear. Germline V CDR1 and CDR2: SGHAT, FQNNGV. The CDR3 has 14 residues. Trimming took 5 bases from V and 2 from J, leaving 13 bases between them. CDR3 sequence reads: CASSPRFGAYEQYF. DNA of the CDR3: TGTGCCAGCAGCCCCCGGTTTGGGGCCTACGAGCAGTACTTC.

This clonotype has a count of ten or more. The chain couples TRBV4-1 to TRBJ1-5; 7 positions agree with TRBD1. Germline V gene sequence: CDR1 MGHRA, CDR2 YSYEKL. J gave up 0 bases and V 4 bases, and 9 bases lay outside the gene matches. CDR3 size: 17 residues. The CDR3 DNA reads TGCGCCAGCAGCCGGGTTGGGACAGACTATAGCAATCAGCCCCAGCATTTT. Translation: CASSRVGTDYSNQPQHF.

This chain links TRBV11-2 with TRBJ2-4, with TRBD1 identical over 7 bases. The V and J ends lost 5 bases and 9 bases, in that order; junction bases with no gene match: 4. The CDR3 length is 12 residues. Germline values: CDR1 SGHAT, CDR2 FQNNGV. CDR3 in amino acids: CASSTGQFIQYF. Written as DNA, the CDR3 is TGTGCCAGCAGCACGGGACAGTTCATTCAGTACTTC.

This chain links TRBV20-1 with TRBJ1-2, with D hard to call. The CDR3 has 14 residues. CDR1 DFQATT and CDR2 SNEGSKA come from the germline V gene (reference sequence). Trimming stripped 6 bases from V and 7 bases from J, with 21 bases between. The CDR3, as DNA: TGCAGTGCGGGCCAAACCGGGATCCAAGGTGGCTACACCTTC. It specifies CSAGQTGIQGGYTF.

In this sample, this clonotype turned up a few times. The V and J genes are TRBV20-1 and TRBJ1-5, with D perhaps TRBD1 (6 bases). Trimming removed 1 base at V and 0 bases at J, with 10 bases between. This CDR3 spans 15 amino acids. Germline CDR1 reads DFQATT; CDR2 reads SNEGSKA (reference sequence). CDR3 sequence (DNA): TGCAGTGCTAGAGCCGGGACAAATAGCAATCAGCCCCAGCATTTT. Translated: CSARAGTNSNQPQHF.

The J gene is TRBJ2-6, the V gene TRBV5-4; 7 bases agree with TRBD1. Germline values: CDR1 SGHNT, CDR2 YYREEE (reference sequence). This CDR3 has 19 amino acids. The V and J ends lost 0 bases and 0 bases, in that order; junction bases with no gene match: 9. Here the CDR3 DNA reads TGTGCCAGCAGCTTGGAGGGGGCCAAGACCCTCTCTGGGGCCAACGTCCTGACTTTC. Encoded protein: CASSLEGAKTLSGANVLTF. Full variable domain (missing parts from reference TRBV5-4 and TRBJ2-6): ETGVTQSPTHLIKTRGQQVTLRCSSQSGHNTVSWYQQALGQGPQFIFQYYREEENGRGNFPPRFSGLQFPNYSSELNVNALELDDSALYLCASSLEGAKTLSGANVLTFGAGSRLTVL.

The chain combines TRBV7-9 with TRBJ2-1, with 13 bases lining up with TRBD2. The V and J ends lost 2 bases and 8 bases, in that order; junction bases with no gene match: 6. The germline V gene encodes CDR1 SEHNR and CDR2 FQNEAQ (reference sequence). CDR3 length equals 16 residues. Here the CDR3 DNA reads TGTGCCAGCAGCTTAAGTACTAGCGGGAGGGTGTATGAGCAGTTCTTC. Protein sequence: CASSLSTSGRVYEQFF.

In DNA form, the CDR3 reads TGCAGCGCCCGGACAGGGTATAATTCACCCCTCCACTTT. It specifies CSARTGYNSPLHF. The chain employs TRBV29-1 and TRBJ1-6, with TRBD1 matching 8 bases. Germline CDR1 reads SQVTM; CDR2 reads ANQGSEA. The CDR3 loop spans 13 amino acids. The V gene end was trimmed by 7 bases and the J gene end by 4 bases; junction bases not matched to a gene: 3.

This clonotype was picked up a small number of times. This chain uses TRBV20-1 with TRBJ2-1; D is ambiguous. V lost 0 bases to trimming and J lost 4 bases, with 10 bases between them. The V gene's germline CDR1 is DFQATT and CDR2 SNEGSKA (reference sequence). This CDR3 contains 14 residues. CDR3 in DNA: TGCAGTGCTAGAGATGCGGCCGGGTACAATGAGCAGTTCTTC. It translates to CSARDAAGYNEQFF.

The V and J genes are TRBV27 and TRBJ2-1; TRBD1 agrees at 7 bases. Looked up from germline, CDR1 is MNHEY and CDR2 is SMNVEV (reference sequence). V was pared by 2 bases and J by 4 bases, with 5 bases of the junction left unmatched. The CDR3 is 15 amino acids. CDR3 residues: CASSLNRDRYNEQFF. The CDR3 coding sequence is TGTGCCAGCAGTTTAAACCGGGACAGATACAATGAGCAGTTCTTC.

This clonotype has only a few counts. The genes are TRBV4-1 and TRBJ1-6; no clear D gene. Trimming shortened V by 0 bases and J by 8 bases, and 11 bases separated the two germline ends. Germline-derived CDR1 and CDR2 are MGHRA and YSYEKL. The CDR3 is made up of 15 amino acids. The CDR3 spells CASSQENSGYSPLHF. The CDR3, as DNA: TGCGCCAGCAGCCAAGAGAATTCAGGTTATTCACCCCTCCACTTT.

This clonotype was counted between two and nine times. The chain is built from TRBV7-9 and TRBJ1-2; no clear D gene. Germline loops: CDR1 SEHNR, CDR2 FQNEAQ (reference sequence). Trimming removed 6 bases from V and 13 bases from J, with 18 bases in between. This CDR3 region has 12 residues. The CDR3 protein is CASSTTQSRCTF. In DNA, the CDR3 is TGTGCCAGCAGTACGACACAATCCCGGTGCACCTTC.

This clonotype was observed a handful of times. V and J are TRBV5-1 and TRBJ2-1, with D perhaps TRBD1 or TRBD2 (5 bases each). With 4 bases removed from V and 3 bases from J, the gap between germline ends came to 14 bases. This CDR3 is 15 amino acids long. Germline V gives CDR1 SGHRS, CDR2 YFSETQ. CDR3 sequence: CASSPRGSDYNEQFF. Written as DNA, the CDR3 is TGCGCCAGCAGCCCCCGGGGCAGCGACTACAATGAGCAGTTCTTC.

Written as DNA, the CDR3 is TGTGCCAGCAGCCAGACTGGGGTGAGCTCCTACAATGAGCAGTTCTTC. Translating gives CASSQTGVSSYNEQFF. The chain uses TRBV11-2 and TRBJ2-1, with D unclear. This CDR3 is 16 amino acids long. Germline V gene sequence: CDR1 SGHAT, CDR2 FQNNGV. The V gene lost 5 bases and the J gene lost 0 bases, with 14 bases spanning the gap.